The 18 T cell receptor beta chains reported below all come from one sample, sequenced in a study of blood T cell repertoires in COVID-19. Here immunoSEQ multiplex PCR was the method, and the copy in TCRdb shows in-frame clones only, minus some. The data hold 150,000 to 200,000 clones, with 85% observed a single time. Sequencing was done on a sample of peripheral blood. The receptors derive from a human donor with acute or convalescent COVID-19. The donor label of this sample is uncertain.

The chain links TRBV2 to TRBJ1-5; D is uncertain. Between the trimmed V and J ends, which lost 4 bases and 2 bases, there was a span of 12 bases. Germline-derived CDR1 and CDR2 are SNHLY and FYNNEI. This CDR3 contains 15 residues. The CDR3, as DNA: TGTGCCAGCAGTGGAGAGGTTGTGGGCAATCAGCCCCAGCATTTT. Its protein is CASSGEVVGNQPQHF.

The chain joins TRBV4-1 to TRBJ1-1; weak D call: TRBD1 (6 bases). The CDR3 sequence is 14 residues long. The V gene's germline CDR1 is MGHRA and CDR2 YSYEKL. V gave up 2 bases and J gave up 4 bases, with 11 bases separating them. CDR3 in amino acids: CASSQNPQGTEAFF. The CDR3 DNA is TGCGCCAGCAGCCAAAATCCACAGGGCACTGAAGCTTTCTTT.

The V gene is TRBV12-3 or TRBV12-4, the J gene TRBJ1-2; TRBD1 might be the D (6 bases). The CDR3 runs to 13 residues. The V end lost 6 bases, the J end lost 3 bases, and 11 bases lay between the germline ends. The CDR3 nucleotides read TGTGCCAGCAGGAGGGGGGGAGACTATGGCTACACCTTC. It codes for CASRRGGDYGYTF.

The V and J genes are TRBV29-1 and TRBJ2-2; a weak D match, TRBD1 (6 bases). Germline V lookup: CDR1 SQVTM, CDR2 ANQGSEA. The CDR3 extends over 14 amino acids. V dropped 4 bases and J dropped 1 base, with 10 bases sitting between them. CDR3 region: CSVGKDRNTGELFF. The CDR3 region has the DNA TGCAGCGTTGGTAAGGACAGGAACACCGGGGAGCTGTTTTTT.

The chain carries TRBV9 and TRBJ2-5, with 10 bases that match TRBD2. Germline V gives CDR1 SGDLS, CDR2 YYNGEE. There are 17 residues in the CDR3. J was trimmed by 6 bases and V by 0 bases; bases with no gene match: 11. CDR3: CASSVEGSGGAGKTQYF. In nucleotides, the CDR3 is TGTGCCAGCAGCGTAGAGGGGAGCGGGGGGGCCGGCAAGACCCAGTACTTC.

A single count supports this clone. J is TRBJ1-1 and V is TRBV18; D gene uncertain. Germline V gives CDR1 KGHSH, CDR2 LQKENI. CDR3 length equals 14 residues. The V gene lost 3 bases and the J gene lost 1 base, with 9 bases spanning the gap. In DNA form, the CDR3 reads TGTGCCAGCTCACCTAAGGGAGGGAACACTGAAGCTTTCTTT. Its protein product is CASSPKGGNTEAFF.

V and J are TRBV15 and TRBJ1-4; the match to TRBD1 covers 7 bases. Trimming at V came to 8 bases and at J to 6 bases, leaving 6 bases not matched to a gene. CDR1 is LNHNV and CDR2 is YYDKDF in the germline V gene (reference sequence). This CDR3 is 13 amino acids long. The CDR3, as DNA: TGTGCCACCTCCCGGGACAGCCATGAAAAACTGTTTTTT. Protein: CATSRDSHEKLFF.

This rearrangement joins TRBV18 to TRBJ2-2; 9 nucleotides align to TRBD2. V gave up 7 bases and J gave up 5 bases; unmatched junction bases: 11. Germline V gives CDR1 KGHSH, CDR2 LQKENI. The CDR3 loop spans 16 amino acids. The CDR3 nucleotides read TGTGCCAGCTTGCACCTAGCGGGGCAAAGAACCGGGGAGCTGTTTTTT. It is translated as CASLHLAGQRTGELFF. Full variable domain (rest looked up from reference TRBV18 and TRBJ2-2): NAGVMQNPRHLVRRRGQEARLRCSPMKGHSHVYWYRQLPEEGLKFMVYLQKENIIDESGMPKERFSAEFPKEGPSILRIQQVVRGDSAAYFCASLHLAGQRTGELFFGEGSRLTVL.

The chain links TRBV5-1 to TRBJ1-2; 7 bases are shared with TRBD1. The ends lost 4 bases at V and 0 bases at J; junction bases unmatched: 6. From germline, CDR1 is SGHRS and CDR2 YFSETQ. CDR3 size: 15 residues. The CDR3 region has the DNA TGCGCCAGCAGCCCGGCGACAGGGACTAACTATGGCTACACCTTC. Protein sequence: CASSPATGTNYGYTF.

V gene TRBV28 combines with J gene TRBJ2-7; 10 nucleotides align to TRBD1. This CDR3 has 15 residues. V lost 3 bases to trimming and J lost 7 bases; unmatched junction nucleotides: 9. CDR1 is MDHEN, CDR2 SYDVKM, per germline. CDR3 nucleotide sequence: TGTGCCAGCAGTTTCTCCGGGACAGGGGTCTGGGAGCAGTACTTC. Its translation: CASSFSGTGVWEQYF.

The chain carries TRBV30 and TRBJ2-1; 10 nucleotides align to TRBD1. The CDR3 spans 12 residues. CDR1 GTSNPN and CDR2 SVGIG come from the germline V gene (reference sequence). V gave up 5 bases and J gave up 6 bases; unmatched junction bases: 1. The CDR3: CAWGQGGNEQFF. DNA for the CDR3: TGTGCCTGGGGACAGGGGGGCAATGAGCAGTTCTTC.

The rearrangement uses TRBV7-8 and TRBJ1-5, with 8 bases lining up with TRBD1. The CDR3 runs to 16 residues. J was trimmed by 1 base and V by 5 bases; bases with no gene match: 7. The germline gives CDR1 SGHVS, CDR2 FQNEAQ. CDR3 DNA sequence: TGTGCCAGCAGCACGGGACAGGTATGGAGCAATCAGCCCCAGCATTTT. The encoded protein is CASSTGQVWSNQPQHF.

The chain combines TRBV9 with TRBJ2-5; 7 positions agree with TRBD2. The trim removed 4 bases at V and 2 bases at J, leaving 5 bases unmatched. From germline, CDR1 is SGDLS and CDR2 YYNGEE. The CDR3 totals 14 residues. CDR3 nucleotides: TGTGCCAGCAGCCCCCGGGGGGAACAAGAGACCCAGTACTTC. Translation: CASSPRGEQETQYF.

In its sample, this clone was seen once. The chain joins TRBV9 to TRBJ2-3; D might be TRBD2 (7 bases). The V end lost 4 bases, the J end lost 4 bases, and 13 bases lay between the germline ends. This CDR3 is built from 14 residues. Germline V gene data show CDR1 as SGDLS and CDR2 as YYNGEE. The CDR3 sequence: CASSPRGGADTQYF. The CDR3 DNA follows: TGTGCCAGCAGCCCCCGCGGGGGCGCAGATACGCAGTATTTT.

This CDR3 is CASSLAGGLETQYF. For the CDR3, the DNA is TGTGCCAGCAGCTTAGCGGGGGGGCTTGAGACCCAGTACTTC. The chain couples TRBV6-5 to TRBJ2-5, with TRBD2 matching 11 bases. The CDR3 consists of 14 residues. The germline V gene encodes CDR1 MNHEY and CDR2 SVGAGI. Germline trimming cut 6 bases from V and 5 bases from J; bases unmatched to any gene: 5.

The chain carries TRBV27 and TRBJ2-3; 13 bases are a match to TRBD2. CDR1 and CDR2 from the germline V gene are MNHEY and SMNVEV (reference sequence). The CDR3 totals 15 residues. J was trimmed by 8 bases and V by 6 bases; bases with no gene match: 8. Written as DNA, the CDR3 is TGTGCCAGCAGCAGGACTAGCGGGGGACATGGTACGCAGTATTTT. Translation gives CASSRTSGGHGTQYF.

The chain combines TRBV7-9 with TRBJ1-1; 11 bases match TRBD1. V lost 6 bases and J lost 6; bases outside the gene matches: 6. Germline CDR1 reads SEHNR; CDR2 reads FQNEAQ (reference sequence). The CDR3 has 14 residues. DNA of the CDR3: TGTGCCAGCAGTTGGGGACAGGGGGTTGCTGAAGCTTTCTTT. It codes for CASSWGQGVAEAFF.

The chain carries TRBV11-2 and TRBJ1-2, with a possible D match to TRBD1 (6 bases). The CDR3 has 14 residues. V was cut by 2 bases and J by 8 bases, with 15 bases left in between. Looked up from germline, CDR1 is SGHAT and CDR2 is FQNNGV. DNA for the CDR3: TGTGCCAGCAGCTTAAGGCAGGGGATCTTGGGCTACACCTTC. Translation: CASSLRQGILGYTF. The full variable domain, rest sourced from reference TRBV11-2 and TRBJ1-2, is EAGVAQSPRYKIIEKRQSVAFWCNPISGHATLYWYQQILGQGPKLLIQFQNNGVVDDSQLPKDRFSAERLKGVDSTLKIQPAKLEDSAVYLCASSLRQGILGYTFGSGTRLTVV.